These T cell receptor beta chains were read from a single sample in a study of vaccination and CD4 T cells after COVID-19. One entry per CDR3 protein results from TCRdb running MiXCR on the PCR reads. The repertoire consists of 8,000 to 9,500 distinct CDR3 sequences, with approximately 57% occurring once and the leading ten covering 20% to 30%. Antigen specificity for these receptors is unknown. The sequencing input was CD4+ T cells from blood, cultured in vitro. Receptors originate from a human donor who had recovered from COVID-19. Both conserved end residues are part of each CDR3. The D gene is left open where the match is weak. Clone size is stated in some rows and not others, as once, few, many or a class when expanded.

v_call	clone_size	d_call	j_call	cdr3_aa	cdr3_nt
TRBV2	-	-	TRBJ1-5	CASSDDSNQPQHF	TGTGCCAGCAGTGATGATAGCAATCAGCCCCAGCATTTT
TRBV20-1	-	TRBD2	TRBJ2-1	CSATPSGPYNEQFF	TGCAGTGCTACTCCTAGCGGCCCCTACAATGAGCAGTTCTTC
TRBV5-4	few	-	TRBJ2-7	CASSFDGPYEQYF	TGTGCCAGCAGCTTCGACGGTCCCTACGAGCAGTACTTC
TRBV24-1	few	TRBD1	TRBJ1-2	CATSDTRQGHNYGYTF	TGTGCCACCAGTGATACCCGACAGGGACATAACTATGGCTACACCTTC
TRBV18	-	-	TRBJ1-5	CASSTLGLGDQPQHF	TGTGCCAGCTCAACTCTTGGTCTTGGTGATCAGCCCCAGCATTTT
TRBV3-1	-	TRBD1	TRBJ2-7	CASNGQETYEQYF	TGTGCCAGCAATGGACAGGAGACCTACGAGCAGTACTTC
TRBV18	once	-	TRBJ2-7	CASSPSQYEQYF	TGTGCCAGCTCACCTTCTCAGTACGAGCAGTACTTC
TRBV5-1	-	TRBD2	TRBJ2-1	CASSLGTSGRIGGNEQFF	TGCGCCAGCAGCTTGGGGACTAGCGGGAGGATCGGGGGGAATGAGCAGTTCTTC
TRBV15	-	TRBD2	TRBJ2-7	CATSRDREGPDEQYF	TGTGCCACCAGCAGAGATCGGGAGGGGCCGGACGAGCAGTACTTC
TRBV5-1	once	-	TRBJ2-7	CASSLASGNSYEQYF	TGCGCCAGCAGCTTGGCCTCAGGGAACTCCTACGAGCAGTACTTC
TRBV10-3	-	-	TRBJ2-7	CAISRGGSRYEQYF	TGTGCCATCAGTCGCGGCGGCTCTCGGTACGAGCAGTACTTC
TRBV30	-	-	TRBJ1-2	CAWSDRPNYGYTF	TGTGCCTGGAGTGACAGGCCTAACTATGGCTACACCTTC
TRBV5-4	few	-	TRBJ2-2	CASSLGGQHTGELFF	TGTGCCAGCAGCTTGGGCGGACAGCACACCGGGGAGCTGTTTTTT
TRBV24-1	-	TRBD1	TRBJ1-1	CATRNTGDTEAFF	TGTGCCACCAGGAATACAGGGGACACTGAAGCTTTCTTT
TRBV7-3	-	TRBD1	TRBJ2-1	CASSLVRGTGNEQFF	TGTGCCAGCAGCTTGGTGCGCGGGACAGGTAATGAGCAGTTCTTC
TRBV7-9	large	-	TRBJ2-5	CASSFETQYF	TGTGCCAGCAGCTTCGAGACCCAGTACTTC
TRBV10-2	-	-	TRBJ2-2	CATRVNTGELFF	TGCGCCACCAGGGTTAACACCGGGGAGCTGTTTTTT
TRBV6-1	-	-	TRBJ1-2	CASSIGGDGYGYTF	TGTGCCAGCAGTATCGGGGGGGACGGATATGGCTACACCTTC
TRBV11-1	once	-	TRBJ2-5	CASSGWRDRETQYF	TGTGCCAGCAGCGGCTGGCGGGACAGAGAGACCCAGTACTTC
TRBV11-3	-	-	TRBJ2-1	CASSRGTASYNEQFF	TGTGCCAGCAGCCGTGGGACGGCCTCCTACAATGAGCAGTTCTTC
TRBV23-1	-	-	TRBJ1-5	CAILLPGDF	TGCGCCATCCTGCTTCCTGGGGATTTT
TRBV20-1	-	-	TRBJ2-7	CSARDLRGSYEQYF	TGCAGTGCTAGAGATCTTCGAGGCTCCTACGAGCAGTACTTC
TRBV20-1	-	TRBD1	TRBJ2-3	CSARTGATDTQYF	TGCAGTGCGAGAACAGGGGCCACAGATACGCAGTATTTT
TRBV20-1	-	-	TRBJ2-1	CSARPITGSSYNEQFF	TGCAGTGCTAGACCCATAACAGGTAGCTCCTACAATGAGCAGTTCTTC
TRBV7-9	-	TRBD1	TRBJ1-2	CASSLGQGHGYTF	TGTGCCAGCAGCCTTGGACAGGGGCATGGCTACACCTTC
TRBV20-1	-	-	TRBJ1-1	CSARVYGVRTHTEAFF	TGCAGTGCTAGGGTTTACGGTGTCAGAACCCACACTGAAGCTTTCTTT
TRBV6-5	-	-	TRBJ1-2	CASSYEGDGYTF	TGTGCCAGCAGTTACGAAGGGGATGGCTACACCTTC
TRBV21-1	-	-	TRBJ2-5	CASSKALTGGAETQYF	TGTGCCAGCAGCAAAGCGCTCACAGGGGGCGCAGAGACCCAGTACTTC
TRBV20-1	-	-	TRBJ2-2	CSARDAPGLFF	TGCAGTGCTAGAGACGCCCCTGGGCTGTTTTTT
TRBV27	-	-	TRBJ2-2	CASSPMRAANTGELFF	TGTGCCAGCAGTCCAATGAGGGCCGCGAACACCGGGGAGCTGTTTTTT
TRBV4-1	-	-	TRBJ2-7	CASSGSSRQPSSYEQYF	TGCGCCAGCAGCGGCAGTTCAAGACAACCCAGCTCCTACGAGCAGTACTTC
TRBV21-1	-	-	TRBJ2-5	CASSLRPMETQYF	TGTGCCAGCAGCCTACGACCCATGGAGACCCAGTACTTC
TRBV18	-	-	TRBJ2-2	CASSRYYPGRNTGELFF	TGTGCCAGCTCACGTTATTACCCGGGACGGAACACCGGGGAGCTGTTTTTT
TRBV30	-	TRBD2	TRBJ2-7	CAWSVSEAGEQYF	TGTGCCTGGAGTGTCTCCGAAGCGGGGGAGCAGTACTTC
TRBV7-8	-	-	TRBJ2-7	CASSKSARVRSVGQYF	TGTGCCAGCAGCAAATCGGCGAGGGTCAGATCCGTTGGGCAGTACTTC
TRBV18	-	TRBD1	TRBJ1-1	CASSQGTVLNTEAFF	TGTGCCAGCTCACAAGGGACAGTACTGAACACTGAAGCTTTCTTT
TRBV28	-	-	TRBJ2-7	CASSSRQTVINEQYF	TGTGCCAGCAGTTCCCGACAGACCGTTATAAACGAGCAGTACTTC
TRBV11-3	few	-	TRBJ2-6	CASSPYRVVFSGANVLTF	TGTGCCAGCAGCCCCTACAGGGTCGTGTTCTCTGGGGCCAACGTCCTGACTTTC
TRBV20-1	few	-	TRBJ1-1	CSARSPNEAFF	TGCAGTGCTAGATCCCCGAATGAAGCTTTCTTT
TRBV5-4	-	TRBD1	TRBJ2-1	CASSTRTGKSGNEQFF	TGTGCCAGCAGCACCCGGACAGGGAAGTCCGGCAATGAGCAGTTCTTC
TRBV12-3/TRBV12-4	-	TRBD2	TRBJ2-3	CASSYSPGTRGTDTQYF	TGTGCCAGCAGCTACTCCCCCGGGACTAGGGGAACAGATACGCAGTATTTT
TRBV6-2/TRBV6-3	-	TRBD1	TRBJ2-1	CASSYTGTAYNEQFF	TGTGCCAGCAGTTATACCGGGACAGCCTACAATGAGCAGTTCTTC
TRBV24-1	-	TRBD2	TRBJ2-1	CATSDPSSGSNEQFF	TGTGCCACCAGTGATCCCTCTAGCGGGAGCAATGAGCAGTTCTTC
TRBV20-1	once	-	TRBJ2-4	CSAREGRRETFRYF	TGCAGTGCTAGAGAGGGACGCCGAGAAACATTTAGGTACTTC
TRBV6-7	few	TRBD1	TRBJ1-5	CARRETGGLCNQPQHF	TGTGCCAGGAGGGAAACAGGGGGCTTGTGCAATCAGCCCCAGCATTTT
TRBV27	few	-	TRBJ2-3	CASTNRGQVSTDTQYF	TGTGCCAGCACTAACCGTGGACAAGTTAGCACAGATACGCAGTATTTT
TRBV20-1	once	-	TRBJ1-3	CSAVDQDTFGNTIYF	TGCAGTGCTGTGGACCAAGACACTTTTGGAAACACCATATATTTT
TRBV6-1	once	TRBD2	TRBJ2-7	CASTPGLAVSSYEQYF	TGTGCCAGCACTCCGGGACTAGCGGTGAGCTCCTACGAGCAGTACTTC
TRBV6-2/TRBV6-3	few	TRBD2	TRBJ2-2	CASSYEVAGGQLFF	TGTGCCAGCAGTTACGAGGTAGCGGGAGGTCAGCTGTTTTTT
TRBV20-1	-	-	TRBJ1-5	CSAREHRGNQPQHF	TGCAGTGCTAGGGAACACAGGGGCAATCAGCCCCAGCATTTT
TRBV19	few	-	TRBJ2-3	CASSLSGPGKGTDTQYF	TGTGCCAGTAGCCTATCCGGGCCCGGGAAGGGCACAGATACGCAGTATTTT
TRBV2	-	-	TRBJ1-2	CASSDGQDYGYTF	TGTGCCAGCAGTGACGGCCAGGACTATGGCTACACCTTC
TRBV7-9	-	TRBD1	TRBJ2-5	CASSSKWDRPPETQYF	TGTGCCAGCAGCTCGAAGTGGGACAGGCCCCCAGAGACCCAGTACTTC
TRBV20-1	-	-	TRBJ1-5	CSARLKTSNQPQHF	TGCAGTGCTAGACTTAAGACTAGCAATCAGCCCCAGCATTTT
TRBV6-1	-	-	TRBJ2-7	CASSEERTSYEQYF	TGTGCCAGCAGTGAGGAAAGGACCTCCTACGAGCAGTACTTC
TRBV20-1	-	TRBD1	TRBJ1-1	CSAPDRTNTEAFF	TGCAGTGCCCCGGACAGGACGAACACTGAAGCTTTCTTT